This T cell receptor (beta chain) was captured in a study of blood T cell repertoires in COVID-19. Per germline, CDR1 ENHRY and CDR2 SYGVKD. Trimming cost V 2 bases and J 4 bases; bases outside gene matches: 10. The CDR3 covers 17 residues. Sequencing used immunoSEQ multiplex PCR; TCRdb keeps in-frame clones, though not all of them. The sample carries 200,000 or so clones, over 80% recorded once. Patients in Seattle were enrolled during active infection, then followed longitudinally. The sample taken for sequencing was peripheral blood. The chain carries TRBV10-3 and TRBJ2-4; 8 positions match TRBD2. The receptor's source is a young man with COVID-19, enrolled during active disease. CDR3 sequence: CAISEPSSGTRKNIQYF. DNA of the CDR3: TGTGCCATCAGTGAGCCCAGTTCCGGGACTAGAAAAAACATTCAGTACTTC.